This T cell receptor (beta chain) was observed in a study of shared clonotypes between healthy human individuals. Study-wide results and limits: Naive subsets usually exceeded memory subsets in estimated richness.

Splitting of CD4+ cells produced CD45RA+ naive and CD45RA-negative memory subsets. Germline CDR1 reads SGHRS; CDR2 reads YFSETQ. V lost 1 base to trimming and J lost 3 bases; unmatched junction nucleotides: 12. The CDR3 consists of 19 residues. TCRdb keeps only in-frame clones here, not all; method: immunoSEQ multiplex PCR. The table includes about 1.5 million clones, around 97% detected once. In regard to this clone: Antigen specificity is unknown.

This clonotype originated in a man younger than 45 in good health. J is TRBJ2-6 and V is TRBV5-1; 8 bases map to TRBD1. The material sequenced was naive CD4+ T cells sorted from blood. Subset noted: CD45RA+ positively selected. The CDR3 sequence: CASSLSLTGGTSGANVLTF. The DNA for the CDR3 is TGCGCCAGCAGCTTGAGTTTAACAGGGGGTACTAGTGGGGCCAACGTCCTGACTTTC. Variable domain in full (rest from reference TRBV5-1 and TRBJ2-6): KAGVTQTPRYLIKTRGQQVTLSCSPISGHRSVSWYQQTPGQGLQFLFEYFSETQRNKGNFPGRFSGRQFSNSRSEMNVSTLELGDSALYLCASSLSLTGGTSGANVLTFGAGSRLTVL.